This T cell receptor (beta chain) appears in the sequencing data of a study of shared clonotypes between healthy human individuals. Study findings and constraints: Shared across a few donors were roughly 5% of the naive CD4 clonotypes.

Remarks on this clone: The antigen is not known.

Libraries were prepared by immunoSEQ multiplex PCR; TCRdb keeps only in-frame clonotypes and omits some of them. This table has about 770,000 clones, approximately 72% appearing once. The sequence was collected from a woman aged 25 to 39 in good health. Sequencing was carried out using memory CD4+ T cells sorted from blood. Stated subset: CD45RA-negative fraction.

The CDR3 sequence: CASSESTRTRTEYYEQYF. In DNA form, the CDR3 reads TGCGCCAGCAGTGAGTCGACACGTACCCGGACAGAATACTACGAGCAGTACTTC. The rearrangement joins TRBV10-1 to TRBJ2-7, with D perhaps matching TRBD1 (6 bases). This CDR3 has 18 amino acids. The germline V gene has CDR1 WNHNN and CDR2 SYGVQD (reference sequence). Trimming pared 0 bases from V and 3 bases from J, leaving 21 bases between.